Below, 9 T cell receptor beta chains from the same sample are listed, as sequenced in a study of blood T cells in healthy people across ages. Then a second PCR, running about 6 to 11 cycles, was carried out with a sample-barcoded 5' primer and a J-beta primer mix. TCRdb reanalysed the 5' RACE reads using MiXCR and keeps one entry per CDR3 protein. The sample shows hundreds of thousands of distinct CDR3 sequences, around half of them seen only once. The sample was blood. These receptors all come from a woman in her sixties or seventies in good health.

The rearrangement uses TRBV28 and TRBJ2-7; possible D gene TRBD2, 7 bases. Looked up from germline, CDR1 is MDHEN and CDR2 is SYDVKM. The CDR3 loop spans 15 amino acids. V lost 2 bases and J lost 2, with 13 bases in between. The DNA for the CDR3 is TGTGCCAGCAGTTTAGCGGGGGCTAAGACCTACGAGCAGTACTTC. Its translation is CASSLAGAKTYEQYF.

There are a few counts of this clonotype. The rearrangement links TRBV6-5 to TRBJ2-1, with D uncertain. From germline, CDR1 is MNHEY and CDR2 SVGAGI. V was clipped by 6 bases and J by 9 bases, with 15 bases between them. This CDR3 contains 13 residues. CDR3 bases: TGTGCCAGCAGCCACGCCCTAGGTGGTGAGCAGTTCTTC. Protein product: CASSHALGGEQFF.

The J gene is TRBJ2-5, the V gene TRBV20-1; TRBD1 matches at 7 bases. V shed 5 bases, J shed 4 bases, and the junction held 4 bases outside the gene matches. CDR3 length: 12 residues. Germline V gene lookup returns CDR1 DFQATT and CDR2 SNEGSKA (reference sequence). This chain's CDR3 is CSAGTVRETQYF. CDR3 coding DNA: TGCAGTGCTGGGACAGTTCGAGAGACCCAGTACTTC.

V gene TRBV29-1 combines with J gene TRBJ1-2; 7 nucleotides match TRBD1. With V trimmed by 5 bases and J by 6 bases, 9 bases remained unmatched. Germline CDR1 and CDR2: SQVTM and ANQGSEA. This CDR3 is built from 13 residues. Here the CDR3 reads CSVPDRATHGYTF. The DNA of the CDR3 is TGCAGCGTTCCCGACAGGGCGACCCATGGCTACACCTTC.

This clonotype was recorded only once. The rearrangement joins TRBV7-2 to TRBJ2-7; D is uncertain. The ends were cut back, 5 bases at V and 0 bases at J, with 8 bases in the middle. The CDR3 extends over 13 amino acids. Germline V lookup: CDR1 SGHTA, CDR2 FQGNSA. The chain's CDR3 is CASSATSSYEQYF. The CDR3 DNA follows: TGTGCCAGCAGCGCGACGAGCTCCTACGAGCAGTACTTC. The full variable domain, rest sourced from reference TRBV7-2 and TRBJ2-7, is GAGVSQSPSNKVTEKGKDVELRCDPISGHTALYWYRQSLGQGLEFLIYFQGNSAPDKSGLPSDRFSAERTGGSVSTLTIQRTQQEDSAVYLCASSATSSYEQYFGPGTRLTVT.

The rearrangement links TRBV30 to TRBJ2-7, with D uncertain. Trimming pared 2 bases from V and 6 bases from J, leaving 8 bases between. The germline V gene encodes CDR1 GTSNPN and CDR2 SVGIG (reference sequence). The CDR3 has 11 amino acids. CDR3 sequence reads: CAWSLGREQYF. DNA for the CDR3: TGTGCCTGGAGTCTTGGGCGCGAGCAGTACTTC.

This clonotype was found a few times. The chain is built from TRBV20-1 and TRBJ1-1; D is unclear. The CDR3 covers 11 residues. V was shortened by 2 bases and J by 4 bases, with 5 bases between the two germline ends. CDR1 is DFQATT, CDR2 SNEGSKA, per germline (reference sequence). The CDR3 sequence: CSARKVTEAFF. The DNA of the CDR3 is TGCAGTGCTAGAAAGGTCACTGAAGCTTTCTTT.

The chain carries TRBV4-2 and TRBJ1-4; a weak D match, TRBD1 (5 bases). Germline CDR1 LGHNA, CDR2 YNFKEQ. The germline V and J ends were trimmed by 0 bases and 3 bases, with 11 bases remaining between them. The CDR3 extends over 16 amino acids. CDR3 coding DNA: TGTGCCAGCAGCCAAGATTCGGGCAGGGCTAATGAAAAACTGTTTTTT. It encodes CASSQDSGRANEKLFF.

The chain recombines TRBV20-1 with TRBJ2-7, with 9 nucleotides matching TRBD2. The CDR3 spans 15 residues. The germline CDR1 and CDR2 sequences are DFQATT and SNEGSKA (reference sequence). With 4 bases clipped from V and 5 bases from J, the junction kept 12 bases outside the gene matches. CDR3 nucleotide sequence: TGCAGTGCTACTCAAGAACTAGCGGGCGAGGACGAGCAGTACTTC. This codes for CSATQELAGEDEQYF.